Listed here is a single T cell receptor beta chain. The antigen is not known. The data derive from a study of CD8 T cells in Susac syndrome. Trimming took off 2 bases at V and 9 bases at J, with 4 bases between the two ends. The CDR3 runs 11 residues. Germline V gene lookup returns CDR1 MNHNY and CDR2 SVGAGI (reference sequence). Sequencing of TCR beta was performed on blood CD8+ T cells and on blood CD4+ T cells. TEMRA cells were FACS-enriched and CD8+ and CD4+ T cells negatively isolated. An input of roughly 0.5 to 1 ug of RNA was subjected to reverse transcription using random hexamers. Amplification of TCR beta CDR3 was carried out by immunoSEQ multiplex PCR, which covered 54 Vbeta and 13 Jbeta segments. TCRdb passed the immunoSEQ multiplex PCR reads through MiXCR, listing each CDR3 protein once. The profile shows hundreds of thousands of distinct CDR3 sequences, 90% to 95% of them singletons. General study results and limits: By the study's own acknowledgment, its TCR sequencing and HLA analysis included relatively few individuals.

The chain is built from TRBV6-6 and TRBJ2-2; D is unclear. This TCR was sampled from a human donor with multiple sclerosis. Source material: CD8+ T cells from PBMCs. The CDR3 nucleotides are TGTGCCAGCAGTTACGAGTGGGAGCTGTTTTTT. Protein: CASSYEWELFF.